This T cell receptor beta chain comes out of a study of blood T cell repertoires in COVID-19. Across 24 US areas, participants ranged in age from 18 to 89 years. The assay was immunoSEQ multiplex PCR, and TCRdb's table has in-frame clones only and misses some. Found here are approximately 140,000 clones, 84% of them singletons; the top ten hold 3% to 4%. The CDR3 runs to 13 residues. Germline CDR1 reads SEHNR; CDR2 reads FQNEAQ (reference sequence). Trimming took 3 bases from V and 1 from J, leaving 5 bases between them. Material: PBMCs or T cells enriched from blood (not recorded which). The chain is built from TRBV7-9 and TRBJ2-3, with D perhaps TRBD1 (5 bases). This TCR was recovered from a man in his fifties or sixties in a cohort exposed to, infected with or recovered from COVID-19 (not recorded which). CDR3 loop: CASSLGRTDTQYF. The CDR3 DNA reads TGTGCCAGCAGCTTGGGGCGCACAGATACGCAGTATTTT.